This entry is about one T cell receptor beta chain. These data come from a study of blood T cell repertoires in COVID-19. Study information: Researchers got acute and convalescent COVID-19 samples from the United States, Italy and Spain. The cDNA or gDNA used as material had been derived from T cells, B-cell-depleted T cells, or PBMCs.

The CDR3 contains 16 residues. V was pared by 4 bases and J by 7 bases, with 8 bases of the junction left unmatched. Germline values: CDR1 SNHLY, CDR2 FYNNEI. As originally analysed: Scientists estimated how many nucleated cells there were by amplifying reference gene primers. Repertoires were generated with immunoSEQ multiplex PCR, while TCRdb's copy carries only in-frame clones and drops some. V, J and clone size are taken as reported in that table, and D and trimming were inferred from the DNA itself. This sample has 120,000 to 150,000 clones; roughly 80% occur once, and the top ten carry roughly 8.6%.

V gene TRBV2 combines with J gene TRBJ2-1; 12 bases fit TRBD2. Sequencing was carried out using peripheral blood. The source of this sequence is a man aged 45-65 years with active or convalescent COVID-19. CDR3 bases: TGTGCCAGCAGTGTTCAGACTAGCGGGAGCGGGAATGAGCAGTTCTTC. It specifies CASSVQTSGSGNEQFF.